This T cell receptor (beta chain) was sequenced in a study of blood T cell repertoires in COVID-19. This CDR3 region has 15 residues. CDR1 and CDR2 from the germline V gene are MDHEN and SYDVKM. V trimming: 6 bases; J trimming: 5 bases; junction bases outside the gene matches: 12. This table comes from immunoSEQ multiplex PCR, and its TCRdb copy is limited to in-frame clones, with some not included. The table shows about 80,000 clones, with roughly three quarters occurring only once. The sequence was obtained from a man aged 70 or older with active or convalescent COVID-19. V is TRBV28 and J is TRBJ1-1; 7 bases are shared with TRBD1. Sequenced input: peripheral blood. The CDR3 nucleotides are TGTGCCAGCAGGACGGCGGGCAGGGGGAGAACTGAAGCTTTCTTT. Amino acid sequence: CASRTAGRGRTEAFF.